This passage covers 13 T cell receptor beta chains from one sample sequenced in a study of T cell repertoires in cytomegalovirus infection. In TCRdb, the reads were re-called with MiXCR into one record per CDR3 protein. The table lists some 450,000 distinct CDR3 sequences, 31% of them singletons. Sequencing was performed on PBMCs. Every receptor here comes from a human donor in good health (CMV status not recorded). Some clones in this sample may be carry-over from other donors' samples.

The chain has TRBV2 and TRBJ1-5; D is possibly TRBD1 (5 bases). The germline CDR1 and CDR2 sequences are SNHLY and FYNNEI. The germline V and J ends were trimmed by 7 bases and 0 bases, with 10 bases remaining between them. The CDR3 has 14 amino acids. The CDR3 reads CASTGTDSNQPQHF. The CDR3 coding sequence is TGTGCCAGCACTGGGACGGATAGCAATCAGCCCCAGCATTTT. The variable domain in full, with the rest retrieved from reference TRBV2 and TRBJ1-5, is EPEVTQTPSHQVTQMGQEVILRCVPISNHLYFYWYRQILGQKVEFLVSFYNNEISEKSEIFDDQFSVERPDGSNFTLKIRSTKLEDSAMYFCASTGTDSNQPQHFGDGTRLSIL.

Comment on this clonotype: A much larger clonotype is one base distant, so this may be a read error. The gene calls are TRBV7-8 and TRBJ2-3; 7 nucleotides align to TRBD2. There are 15 residues in the CDR3. The germline gives CDR1 SGHVS, CDR2 FQNEAQ. With V trimmed by 5 bases and J by 7 bases, 12 bases remained unmatched. The DNA for the CDR3 is TGTGCCAGCAGCCCCTGGTCGGGGGGTAGGTATACGCAGTATTTT. Translated: CASSPWSGGRYTQYF.

This clonotype was observed a few times. The chain combines TRBV28 with TRBJ1-1; 10 bases agree with TRBD1. Germline V gene sequence: CDR1 MDHEN, CDR2 SYDVKM. The trim removed 6 bases at V and 3 bases at J, leaving 13 bases unmatched. The CDR3 is 17 amino acids. The CDR3 here is CASRPVGQGVRDTEAFF. The CDR3, as DNA: TGTGCCAGCAGGCCCGTAGGACAGGGGGTAAGAGACACTGAAGCTTTCTTT. Full variable domain (rest looked up from reference TRBV28 and TRBJ1-1): DVKVTQSSRYLVKRTGEKVFLECVQDMDHENMFWYRQDPGLGLRLIYFSYDVKMKEKGDIPEGYSVSREKKERFSLILESASTNQTSMYLCASRPVGQGVRDTEAFFGQGTRLTVV.

The chain combines TRBV19 with TRBJ2-2; 13 bases agree with TRBD2. Germline CDR1 and CDR2: LNHDA and SQIVND (reference sequence). V gave up 5 bases and J gave up 4 bases; unmatched junction bases: 13. The CDR3 sequence is 19 residues long. CDR3: CASSLTGTSGAPLTGELFF. In DNA form, the CDR3 reads TGTGCCAGTAGTCTGACCGGGACTAGCGGGGCCCCGCTCACCGGGGAGCTGTTTTTT.

Comments on this clonotype: One end of the junction is discordant with germline, which a read error may explain. The chain is built from TRBV24-1 and TRBJ2-2; weak D call: TRBD1 (6 bases). CDR3 size: 17 residues. In germline, CDR1 is KGHDR, CDR2 SFDVKD. Here the CDR3 reads CASSTPQGNTNTGELFF. The CDR3 bases are TGTGCCTCCAGTACCCCGCAGGGGAATACGAACACCGGGGAGCTGTTTTTT.

This clonotype turned up a few times. The rearrangement uses TRBV9 and TRBJ1-2; D may be TRBD1 (6 bases). Per the germline V gene, CDR1 is SGDLS and CDR2 is YYNGEE. Trimming left V 3 bases short and J 4 bases short, with 13 bases between. The CDR3 is made up of 14 amino acids. The CDR3 here is CASSGSTGIYGYTF. The DNA of the CDR3 is TGTGCCAGCAGCGGGAGCACAGGGATCTATGGCTACACCTTC.

The rearrangement joins TRBV19 to TRBJ2-1; weak D call: TRBD1 (6 bases). V lost 1 base and J 1 base, leaving 8 bases between the germline ends. The CDR3 covers 15 residues. Germline V gene lookup returns CDR1 LNHDA and CDR2 SQIVND (reference sequence). The CDR3 DNA reads as TGTGCCAGTAGTATAGTAAGGGGGTCCTACAATGAGCAGTTCTTC. As protein: CASSIVRGSYNEQFF.

The sample holds a few counts of this clonotype. This chain connects TRBV19 to TRBJ1-1; perhaps TRBD1 as D (6 bases). With 5 bases removed from V and 3 bases from J, the gap between germline ends came to 13 bases. CDR1 and CDR2 (germline): LNHDA, SQIVND (reference sequence). The CDR3 has 14 amino acids. CDR3 amino acids: CASSVDRWDTEAFF. For the CDR3, the DNA is TGTGCCAGTAGTGTCGACAGGTGGGACACTGAAGCTTTCTTT. Drawing the rest from reference TRBV19 and TRBJ1-1, the complete variable domain is DGGITQSPKYLFRKEGQNVTLSCEQNLNHDAMYWYRQDPGQGLRLIYYSQIVNDFQKGDIAEGYSVSREKKESFPLTVTSAQKNPTAFYLCASSVDRWDTEAFFGQGTRLTVV.

The chain joins TRBV7-2 to TRBJ1-5; D gene unclear. The CDR3 has 13 residues. Germline V CDR1 and CDR2: SGHTA, FQGNSA. V lost 5 bases, J lost 9 bases, and 14 bases lay in between. CDR3: CASSLDHSAPQHF. The CDR3 region has the DNA TGTGCCAGCAGCCTGGATCACAGTGCGCCCCAGCATTTT.

This clonotype was seen more than once but under ten times. The gene calls are TRBV4-1 and TRBJ2-6; 12 bases align to TRBD1. This CDR3 has 20 amino acids. Looked up from germline, CDR1 is MGHRA and CDR2 is YSYEKL. J gave up 2 bases and V 1 base, and 9 bases lay outside the gene matches. CDR3 DNA: TGCGCCAGCAGCCAAGTAGGAATCGGGACAGGGGGCGCTGGGGCCAACGTCCTGACTTTC. It translates to CASSQVGIGTGGAGANVLTF.

As regards this clonotype: A junction boundary mismatches the germline segment, possibly from a read error. This chain links TRBV7-2 with TRBJ2-7, with 8 bases aligning to TRBD2. The CDR3 sequence is 14 residues long. The germline V gene encodes CDR1 SGHTA and CDR2 FQGNSA. This CDR3 is CAISFGGGRYEQYF. CDR3 coding DNA: TGTGCCATCAGCTTCGGGGGGGGGCGTTACGAGCAGTACTTC.

For this clonotype: This may arise from a read error, as a much more abundant clone is one base away. The chain recombines TRBV12-3 or TRBV12-4 with TRBJ2-2; no clear D gene. This CDR3 region has 12 residues. The CDR3 DNA follows: TGTTCCAGCAGGTCCGAGTATTGGGAGCTGTTTTTT. Translating it yields CSSRSEYWELFF.

A note on this clonotype: A much larger clone differs by one base, so this may be a read error. The chain couples TRBV7-2 to TRBJ2-1; D is possibly TRBD2 (6 bases). The CDR3 covers 19 residues. The germline gives CDR1 SGHTA, CDR2 FQGNSA. CDR3: CASSLSLGGVALVYNERFF. As DNA, the CDR3 is TGTGCCAGCAGCTTAAGTCTCGGGGGAGTTGCCCTCGTCTACAATGAGCGGTTCTTC.